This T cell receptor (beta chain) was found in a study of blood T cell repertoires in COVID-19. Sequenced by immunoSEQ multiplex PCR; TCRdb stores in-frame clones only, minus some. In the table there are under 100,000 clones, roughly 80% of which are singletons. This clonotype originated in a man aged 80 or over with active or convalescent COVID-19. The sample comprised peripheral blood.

The CDR3: CASSVQGAVNSPLHF. In DNA form, the CDR3 reads TGTGCCAGCAGTGTACAGGGGGCAGTTAATTCACCCCTCCACTTT. The V and J genes are TRBV5-6 and TRBJ1-6, with 9 nucleotides matching TRBD1. Losses at the gene ends were 5 bases for V and 6 bases for J; bases not matched to a gene: 6. Germline CDR1 is SGHDT and CDR2 is YYEEEE. The CDR3 has 15 residues.